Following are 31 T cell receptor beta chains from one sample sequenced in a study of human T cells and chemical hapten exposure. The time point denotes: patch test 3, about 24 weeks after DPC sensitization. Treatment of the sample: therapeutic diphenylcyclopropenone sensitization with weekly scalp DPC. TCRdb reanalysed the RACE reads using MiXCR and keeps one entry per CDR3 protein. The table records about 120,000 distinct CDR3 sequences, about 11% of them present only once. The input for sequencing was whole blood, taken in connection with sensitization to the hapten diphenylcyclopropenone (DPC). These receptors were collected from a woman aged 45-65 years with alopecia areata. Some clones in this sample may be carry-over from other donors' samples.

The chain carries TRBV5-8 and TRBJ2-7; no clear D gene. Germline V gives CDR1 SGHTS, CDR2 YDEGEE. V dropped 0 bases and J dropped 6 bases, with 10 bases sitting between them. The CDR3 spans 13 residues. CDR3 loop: CASSLGIPREQYF. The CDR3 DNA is TGTGCCAGCAGCTTGGGGATTCCCCGCGAGCAGTACTTC.

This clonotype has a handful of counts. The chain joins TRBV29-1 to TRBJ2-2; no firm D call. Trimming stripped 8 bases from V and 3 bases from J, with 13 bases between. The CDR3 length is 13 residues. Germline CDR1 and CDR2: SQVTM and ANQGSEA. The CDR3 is CSIARVDTGELFF. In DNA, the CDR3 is TGCAGCATCGCCCGGGTGGACACCGGGGAGCTGTTTTTT.

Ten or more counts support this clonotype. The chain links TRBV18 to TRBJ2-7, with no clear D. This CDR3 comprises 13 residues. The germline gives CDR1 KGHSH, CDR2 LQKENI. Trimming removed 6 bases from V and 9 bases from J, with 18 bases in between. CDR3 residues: CASSTGNIEGQYF. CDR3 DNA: TGTGCCAGCTCCACCGGAAACATCGAAGGGCAGTACTTC.

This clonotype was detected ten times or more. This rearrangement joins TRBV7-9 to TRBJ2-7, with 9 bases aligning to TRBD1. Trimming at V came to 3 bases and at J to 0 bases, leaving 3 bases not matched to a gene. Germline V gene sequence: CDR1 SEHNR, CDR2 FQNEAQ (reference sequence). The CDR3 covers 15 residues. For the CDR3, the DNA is TGTGCCAGCAGCTTGGGACAGGGACCCTCCTACGAGCAGTACTTC. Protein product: CASSLGQGPSYEQYF.

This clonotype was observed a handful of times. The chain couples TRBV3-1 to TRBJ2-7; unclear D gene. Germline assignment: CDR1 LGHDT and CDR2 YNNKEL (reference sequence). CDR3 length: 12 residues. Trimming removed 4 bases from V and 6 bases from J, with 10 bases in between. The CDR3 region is CASSPTSREQYF. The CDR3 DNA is TGTGCCAGCAGCCCGACGTCCCGCGAGCAGTACTTC.

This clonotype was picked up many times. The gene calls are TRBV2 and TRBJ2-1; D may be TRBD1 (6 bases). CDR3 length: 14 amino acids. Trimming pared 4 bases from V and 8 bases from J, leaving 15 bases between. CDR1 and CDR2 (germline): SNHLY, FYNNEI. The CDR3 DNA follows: TGTGCCAGCAGTGGGGGGCCTAGAATCGATGAGCAGTTCTTC. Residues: CASSGGPRIDEQFF.

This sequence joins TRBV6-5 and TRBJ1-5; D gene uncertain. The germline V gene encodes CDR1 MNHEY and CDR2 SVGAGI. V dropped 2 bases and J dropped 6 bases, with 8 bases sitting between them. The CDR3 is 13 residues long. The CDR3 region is CASSYVPGQPQHF. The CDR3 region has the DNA TGTGCCAGCAGTTACGTACCGGGTCAGCCCCAGCATTTT.

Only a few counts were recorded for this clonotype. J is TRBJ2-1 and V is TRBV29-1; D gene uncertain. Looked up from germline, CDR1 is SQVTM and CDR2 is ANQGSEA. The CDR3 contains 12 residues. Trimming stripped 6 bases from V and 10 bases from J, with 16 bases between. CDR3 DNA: TGCAGCGTCGCGCCGACCGCCTGGGAGCAGTTCTTC. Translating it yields CSVAPTAWEQFF.

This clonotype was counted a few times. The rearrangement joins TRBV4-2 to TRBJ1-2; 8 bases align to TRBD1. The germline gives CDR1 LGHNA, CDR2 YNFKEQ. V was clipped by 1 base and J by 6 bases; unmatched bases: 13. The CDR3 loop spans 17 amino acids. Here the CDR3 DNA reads TGTGCCAGCAGCCAAGTTACGGACAGGGTTCGCGTGAATGGCTACACCTTC. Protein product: CASSQVTDRVRVNGYTF.

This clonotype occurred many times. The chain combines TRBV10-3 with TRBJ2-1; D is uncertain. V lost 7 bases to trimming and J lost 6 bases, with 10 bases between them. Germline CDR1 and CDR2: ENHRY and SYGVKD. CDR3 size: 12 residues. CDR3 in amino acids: CAIKAQFNEQFF. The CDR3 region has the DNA TGTGCCATCAAGGCCCAGTTCAATGAGCAGTTCTTC.

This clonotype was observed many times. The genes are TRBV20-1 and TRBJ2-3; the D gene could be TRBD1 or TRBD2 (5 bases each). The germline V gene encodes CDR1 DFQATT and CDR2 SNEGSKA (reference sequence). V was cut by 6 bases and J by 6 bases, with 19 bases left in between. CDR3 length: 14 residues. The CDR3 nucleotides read TGCAGTGCCCTGGGGGTAAACCAAGGGGATACGCAGTATTTT. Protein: CSALGVNQGDTQYF.

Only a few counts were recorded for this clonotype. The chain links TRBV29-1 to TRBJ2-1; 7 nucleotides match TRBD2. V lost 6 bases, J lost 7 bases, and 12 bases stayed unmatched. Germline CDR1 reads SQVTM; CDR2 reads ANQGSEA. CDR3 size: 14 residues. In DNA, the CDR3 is TGCAGCGTCGAGGGACGAGCGGGGACTAATGAGCAGTTCTTC. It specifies CSVEGRAGTNEQFF.

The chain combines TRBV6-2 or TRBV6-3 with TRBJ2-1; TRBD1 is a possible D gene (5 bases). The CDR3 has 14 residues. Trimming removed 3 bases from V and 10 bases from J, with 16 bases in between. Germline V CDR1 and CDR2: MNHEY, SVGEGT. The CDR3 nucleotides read TGTGCCAGCAGTTATAGGGGCCTCAGCTGGGAGCAGTTCTTC. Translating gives CASSYRGLSWEQFF.

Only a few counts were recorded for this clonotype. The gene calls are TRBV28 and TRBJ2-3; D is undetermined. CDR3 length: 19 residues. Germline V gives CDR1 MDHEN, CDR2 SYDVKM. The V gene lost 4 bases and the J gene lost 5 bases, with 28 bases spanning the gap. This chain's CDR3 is CASSSPAVYWREEEDTQYF. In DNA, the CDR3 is TGTGCCAGCAGTTCCCCCGCGGTGTATTGGCGCGAGGAAGAAGATACGCAGTATTTT.

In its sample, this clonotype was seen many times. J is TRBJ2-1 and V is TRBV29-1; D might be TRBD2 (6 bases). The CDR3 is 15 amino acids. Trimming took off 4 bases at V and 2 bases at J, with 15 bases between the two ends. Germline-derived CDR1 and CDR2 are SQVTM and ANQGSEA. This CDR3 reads CSVVPLSGAYNEQFF. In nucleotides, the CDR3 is TGCAGCGTTGTCCCCCTTTCGGGAGCCTACAATGAGCAGTTCTTC.

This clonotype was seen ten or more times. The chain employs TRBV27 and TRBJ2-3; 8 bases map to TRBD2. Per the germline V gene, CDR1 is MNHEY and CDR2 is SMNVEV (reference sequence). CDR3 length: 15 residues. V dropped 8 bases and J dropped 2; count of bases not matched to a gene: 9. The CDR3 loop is CASHRAGEATDTQYF. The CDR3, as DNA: TGTGCCAGCCACCGAGCGGGAGAAGCCACAGATACGCAGTATTTT.

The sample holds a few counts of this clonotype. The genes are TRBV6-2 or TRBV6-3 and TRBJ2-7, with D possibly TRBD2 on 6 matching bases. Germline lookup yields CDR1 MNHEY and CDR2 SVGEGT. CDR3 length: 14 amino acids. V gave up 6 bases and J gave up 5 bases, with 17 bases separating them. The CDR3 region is CASSTPWRGDEQYF. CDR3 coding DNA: TGTGCCAGCAGCACTCCCTGGAGGGGCGACGAGCAGTACTTC.

CDR3 protein: CASSKGVETQYF. CDR3 in DNA: TGTGCCAGCAGTAAGGGGGTTGAGACCCAGTACTTC. This chain links TRBV6-2 or TRBV6-3 with TRBJ2-5, with D perhaps TRBD1 (6 bases). Looked up from germline, CDR1 is MNHEY and CDR2 is SVGEGT. This CDR3 spans 12 amino acids. V shed 5 bases and J shed 5 bases, with 9 bases lying between them.

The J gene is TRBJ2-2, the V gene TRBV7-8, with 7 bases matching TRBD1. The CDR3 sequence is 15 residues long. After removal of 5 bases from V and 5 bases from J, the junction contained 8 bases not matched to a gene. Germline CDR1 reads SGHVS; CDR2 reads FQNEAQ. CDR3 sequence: CASSLTGIGTGELFF. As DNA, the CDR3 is TGTGCCAGCAGCCTGACAGGGATTGGGACCGGGGAGCTGTTTTTT. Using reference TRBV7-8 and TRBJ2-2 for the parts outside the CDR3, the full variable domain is GAGVSQSPRYKVAKRGQDVALRCDPISGHVSLFWYQQALGQGPEFLTYFQNEAQLDKSGLPSDRFFAERPEGSVSTLKIQRTQQEDSAVYLCASSLTGIGTGELFFGEGSRLTVL.

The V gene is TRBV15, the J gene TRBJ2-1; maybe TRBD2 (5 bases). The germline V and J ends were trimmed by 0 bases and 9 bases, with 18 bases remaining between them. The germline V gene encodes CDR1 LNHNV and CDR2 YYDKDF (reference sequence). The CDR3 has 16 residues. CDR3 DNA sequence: TGTGCCACCAGCAGAGATCGAGGGTCGGGTTTCGGTGAGCAGTTCTTC. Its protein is CATSRDRGSGFGEQFF.

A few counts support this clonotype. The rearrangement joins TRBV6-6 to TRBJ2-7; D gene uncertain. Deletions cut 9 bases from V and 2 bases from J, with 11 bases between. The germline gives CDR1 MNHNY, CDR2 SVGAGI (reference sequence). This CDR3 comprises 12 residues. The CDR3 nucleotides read TGTGCCAGTTCAGAAGGACCCTACGAGCAGTACTTC. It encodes CASSEGPYEQYF.

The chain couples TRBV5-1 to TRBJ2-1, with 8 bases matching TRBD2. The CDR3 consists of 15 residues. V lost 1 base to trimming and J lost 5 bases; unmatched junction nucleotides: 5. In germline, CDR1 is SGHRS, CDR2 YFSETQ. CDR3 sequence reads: CASSLPGLENNEQFF. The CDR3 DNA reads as TGCGCCAGCAGCTTGCCGGGACTAGAAAACAATGAGCAGTTCTTC.

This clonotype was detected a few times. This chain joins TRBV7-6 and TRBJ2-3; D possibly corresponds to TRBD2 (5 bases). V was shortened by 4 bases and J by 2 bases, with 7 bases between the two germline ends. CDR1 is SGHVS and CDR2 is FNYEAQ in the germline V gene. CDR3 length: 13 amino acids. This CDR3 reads CASSSRDTDTQYF. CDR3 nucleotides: TGTGCCAGCAGCTCCCGGGACACAGATACGCAGTATTTT.

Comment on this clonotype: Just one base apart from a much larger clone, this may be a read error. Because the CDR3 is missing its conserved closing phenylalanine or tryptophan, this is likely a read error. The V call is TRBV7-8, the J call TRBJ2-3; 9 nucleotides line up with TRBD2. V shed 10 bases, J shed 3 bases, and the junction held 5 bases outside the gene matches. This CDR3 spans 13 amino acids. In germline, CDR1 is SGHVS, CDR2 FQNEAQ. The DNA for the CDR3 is TGTGCCACCGAGCGGGGGGCGACAGATACGCAGTATTTG. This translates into CATERGATDTQYL.

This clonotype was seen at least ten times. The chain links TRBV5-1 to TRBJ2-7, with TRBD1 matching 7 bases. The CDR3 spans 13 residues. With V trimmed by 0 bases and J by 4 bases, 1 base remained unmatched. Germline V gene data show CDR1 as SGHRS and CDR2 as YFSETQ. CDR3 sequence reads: CASSLDRGYEQYF. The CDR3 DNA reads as TGCGCCAGCAGCTTGGACAGGGGATACGAGCAGTACTTC.

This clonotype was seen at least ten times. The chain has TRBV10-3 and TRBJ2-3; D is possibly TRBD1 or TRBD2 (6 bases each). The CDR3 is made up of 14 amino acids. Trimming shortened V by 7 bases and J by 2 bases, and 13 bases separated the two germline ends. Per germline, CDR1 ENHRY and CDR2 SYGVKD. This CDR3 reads CAITKGGTTDTQYF. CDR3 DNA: TGTGCCATCACGAAAGGGGGGACCACAGATACGCAGTATTTT.

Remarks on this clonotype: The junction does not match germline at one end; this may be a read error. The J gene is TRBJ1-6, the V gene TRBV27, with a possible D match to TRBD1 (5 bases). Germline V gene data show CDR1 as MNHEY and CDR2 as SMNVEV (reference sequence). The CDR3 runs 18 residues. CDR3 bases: TGTGCCGGCAGTCTATTTCCTACCCCAGCAGGGAGTAATTCACCCCTCCACTTT. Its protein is CAGSLFPTPAGSNSPLHF.

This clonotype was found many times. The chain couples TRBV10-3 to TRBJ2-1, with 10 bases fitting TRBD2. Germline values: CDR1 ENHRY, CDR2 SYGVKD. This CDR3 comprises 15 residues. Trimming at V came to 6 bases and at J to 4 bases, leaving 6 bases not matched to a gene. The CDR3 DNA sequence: TGTGCCATCAGCATACCTAGCGGGGGTTACAATGAGCAGTTCTTC. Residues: CAISIPSGGYNEQFF.

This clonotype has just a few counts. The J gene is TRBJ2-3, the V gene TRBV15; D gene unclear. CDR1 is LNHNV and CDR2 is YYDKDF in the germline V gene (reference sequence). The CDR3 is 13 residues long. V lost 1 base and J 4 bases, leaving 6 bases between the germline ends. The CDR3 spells CATSRAPSDTQYF. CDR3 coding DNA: TGTGCCACCAGCAGAGCCCCTTCAGATACGCAGTATTTT.

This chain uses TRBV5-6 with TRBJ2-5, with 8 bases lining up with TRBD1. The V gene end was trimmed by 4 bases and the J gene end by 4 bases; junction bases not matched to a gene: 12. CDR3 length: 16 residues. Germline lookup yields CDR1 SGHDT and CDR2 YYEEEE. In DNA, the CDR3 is TGTGCCAGCAGCCGCCCCGTCGACAGGGGCGGAGAGACCCAGTACTTC. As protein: CASSRPVDRGGETQYF.

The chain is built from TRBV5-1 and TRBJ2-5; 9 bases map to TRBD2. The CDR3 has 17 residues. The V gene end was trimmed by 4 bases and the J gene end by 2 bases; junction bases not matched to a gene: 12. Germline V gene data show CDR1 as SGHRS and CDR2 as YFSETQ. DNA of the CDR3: TGCGCCAGCAGCACCGGACGGGCTAGCGGGGAGCAAGAGACCCAGTACTTC. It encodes CASSTGRASGEQETQYF. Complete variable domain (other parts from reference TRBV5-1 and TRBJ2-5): KAGVTQTPRYLIKTRGQQVTLSCSPISGHRSVSWYQQTPGQGLQFLFEYFSETQRNKGNFPGRFSGRQFSNSRSEMNVSTLELGDSALYLCASSTGRASGEQETQYFGPGTRLLVL.